The clone carrying this T cell receptor (beta chain) was recorded a few times. The antigen is unknown. V lost 5 bases and J lost 7; bases outside the gene matches: 3. Germline values: CDR1 DFQATT, CDR2 SNEGSKA (reference sequence). This CDR3 contains 12 residues. This entry belongs to a study of T cells in Graves' hyperthyroidism and ophthalmopathy. General study results and limits: Ophthalmopathy was identified by the model a median about 6 months ahead of onset.

Clinical symptoms, serum thyroxine and TRAb, thyroid ultrasound and orbital computed tomography together formed the diagnostic basis. Using RNA transcripts as the source, TCR beta CDR3 regions were amplified. First-round RT-PCR with HTBI primers amplified the TCR CDR3 region. TCRdb recomputed calls from the multiplex PCR reads with MiXCR, one row per CDR3 protein. In the table there are roughly 750,000 distinct CDR3 sequences, roughly 15% of which are singletons. The sample comprised blood. The chain is built from TRBV20-1 and TRBJ1-4; TRBD1 matches 8 bases. The TCR originated in a man aged 18-30 years with Graves' hyperthyroidism. This CDR3 is CSAGQGSEKLFF. In DNA, the CDR3 is TGCAGTGCTGGACAGGGTAGTGAAAAACTGTTTTTT.